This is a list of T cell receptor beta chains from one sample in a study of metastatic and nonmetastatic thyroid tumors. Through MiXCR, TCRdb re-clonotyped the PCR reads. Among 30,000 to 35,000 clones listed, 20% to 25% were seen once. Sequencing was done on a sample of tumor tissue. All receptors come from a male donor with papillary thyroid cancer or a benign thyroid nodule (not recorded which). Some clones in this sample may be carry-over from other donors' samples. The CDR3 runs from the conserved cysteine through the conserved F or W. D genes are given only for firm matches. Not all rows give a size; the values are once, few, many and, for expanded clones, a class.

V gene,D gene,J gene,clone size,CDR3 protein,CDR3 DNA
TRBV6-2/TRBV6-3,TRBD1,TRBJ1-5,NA,CASRGQSYSNQPQHF,TGTGCCAGCAGGGGACAGTCGTATAGCAATCAGCCCCAGCATTTT
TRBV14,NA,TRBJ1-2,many,CASSQGRGYGYTF,TGTGCCAGCAGCCAAGGCAGGGGCTATGGCTACACCTTC
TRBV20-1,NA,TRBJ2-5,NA,CGAREWPETQYF,TGCGGTGCTAGGGAGTGGCCAGAGACCCAGTACTTC
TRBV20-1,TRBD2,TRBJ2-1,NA,CSALDTSGRRNEQFF,TGCAGTGCCCTGGATACTAGCGGGAGACGTAATGAGCAGTTCTTC
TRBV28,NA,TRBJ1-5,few,CASRGHVNNQPQHF,TGTGCCAGCAGGGGACACGTTAACAATCAGCCCCAGCATTTT
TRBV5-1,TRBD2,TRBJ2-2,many,CASRPSGSRVGELFF,TGCGCCAGCAGACCAAGCGGGAGTAGGGTCGGGGAGCTGTTTTTT
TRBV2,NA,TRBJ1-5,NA,CASRGEGQPQHF,TGTGCCAGCAGGGGTGAAGGGCAGCCCCAGCATTTT
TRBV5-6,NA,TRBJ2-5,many,CASSLWTGETQYF,TGTGCCAGCAGCTTGTGGACGGGAGAGACCCAGTACTTC
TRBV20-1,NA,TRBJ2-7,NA,CSARVGRGSYEQYF,TGCAGTGCTAGAGTGGGTAGGGGCTCCTACGAGCAGTACTTC
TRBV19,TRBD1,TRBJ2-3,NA,CASSIWTGPQGDAQYF,TGTGCCAGTAGTATTTGGACAGGGCCCCAGGGAGATGCGCAGTATTTT
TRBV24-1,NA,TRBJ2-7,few,CATSDTSGGSHEQYF,TGTGCCACCAGTGATACTAGTGGGGGGTCCCACGAGCAGTACTTC
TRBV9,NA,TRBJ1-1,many,CASSPWTNTEAFF,TGTGCCAGCAGCCCGTGGACGAACACTGAAGCTTTCTTT
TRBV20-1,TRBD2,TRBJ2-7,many,CSARVGGRREGYEQYF,TGCAGTGCTAGAGTAGGCGGGAGAAGGGAGGGGTACGAGCAGTACTTC
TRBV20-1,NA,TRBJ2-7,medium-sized,CSAREAGAYEQYF,TGCAGTGCTAGAGAGGCCGGCGCCTACGAGCAGTACTTC
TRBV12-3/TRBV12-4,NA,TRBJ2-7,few,CASRVAREQYF,TGTGCCAGCAGAGTAGCTAGAGAGCAGTACTTC
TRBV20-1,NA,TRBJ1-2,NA,CSARDGPYGYTF,TGCAGTGCGCGGGACGGGCCTTATGGCTACACCTTC
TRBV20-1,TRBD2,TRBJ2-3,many,CSAQAGVRLSDTQYF,TGCAGTGCTCAAGCGGGAGTGAGGTTGTCAGATACGCAGTATTTT
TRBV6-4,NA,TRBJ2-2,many,CASGSETGELFF,TGTGCCAGCGGGAGTGAGACCGGGGAGCTGTTTTTT
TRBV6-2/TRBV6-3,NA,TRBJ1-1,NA,CASSYRQRNTEAFF,TGTGCCAGCAGTTACCGACAGAGAAACACTGAAGCTTTCTTT
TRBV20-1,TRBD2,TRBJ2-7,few,CSARGREGCPYEQYF,TGCAGTGCTAGAGGTCGGGAGGGATGCCCCTACGAGCAGTACTTC
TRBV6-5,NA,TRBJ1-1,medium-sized,CASSYGWGVREKNTEAFF,TGTGCCAGCAGTTACGGCTGGGGGGTCAGGGAAAAAAACACTGAAGCTTTCTTT
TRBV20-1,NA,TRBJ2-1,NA,CSASPQGQTRDLFF,TGCAGTGCTAGTCCGCAGGGACAGACTAGGGATCTGTTCTTC
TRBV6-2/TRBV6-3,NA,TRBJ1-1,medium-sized,CASREGNTEAFF,TGTGCCAGCAGAGAAGGAAACACTGAAGCTTTCTTT
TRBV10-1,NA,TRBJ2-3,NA,CASRILESWEHTHADTQYF,TGCGCCAGCAGGATTCTAGAATCGTGGGAACATACCCACGCAGATACGCAGTATTTT
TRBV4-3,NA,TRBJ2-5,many,CASSQGGASEGTQYF,TGCGCCAGCAGCCAAGGGGGGGCTAGCGAGGGGACCCAGTACTTC
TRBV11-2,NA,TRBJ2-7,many,CASSLVPAAYEQYF,TGTGCCAGCAGCTTAGTCCCGGCAGCCTACGAGCAGTACTTC
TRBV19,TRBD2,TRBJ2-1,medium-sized,CASSIGGTSGLPQFF,TGTGCCAGTAGTATAGGAGGGACTAGTGGTCTACCCCAGTTCTTC
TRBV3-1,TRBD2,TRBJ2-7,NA,CASSPSGGGSSYEQYF,TGTGCCAGCAGCCCTAGCGGGGGAGGGAGCTCCTACGAGCAGTACTTC
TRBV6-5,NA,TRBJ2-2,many,CASSQRRFRPNTGELFF,TGTGCCAGCAGCCAACGAAGGTTTCGGCCTAACACCGGGGAGCTGTTTTTT
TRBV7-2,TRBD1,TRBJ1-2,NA,CASSPESGQPYGYTF,TGTGCCAGCAGCCCAGAATCGGGACAGCCCTATGGCTACACCTTC
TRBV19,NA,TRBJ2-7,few,CASSAKGLIYEQYF,TGTGCCAGTAGTGCCAAAGGACTGATCTACGAGCAGTACTTC
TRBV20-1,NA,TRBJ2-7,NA,CSARDLGKVLWYEQYF,TGCAGTGCTAGAGATCTGGGGAAGGTTCTGTGGTACGAGCAGTACTTC
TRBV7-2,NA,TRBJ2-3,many,CASSLLIGGADTQYF,TGTGCCAGCAGCTTGTTGATTGGGGGCGCAGATACGCAGTATTTT
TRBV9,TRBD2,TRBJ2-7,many,CASSVVGGSEQYF,TGTGCCAGCAGCGTAGTGGGAGGGAGCGAGCAGTACTTC
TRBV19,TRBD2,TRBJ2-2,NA,CASSMGLAGGFTGELFF,TGTGCCAGTAGTATGGGCCTAGCGGGAGGTTTTACCGGGGAGCTGTTTTTT
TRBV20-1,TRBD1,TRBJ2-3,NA,CSAQGGGLSTDTQYF,TGCAGTGCTCAAGGGGGCGGACTTTCCACAGATACGCAGTATTTT
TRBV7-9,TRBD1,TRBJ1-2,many,CASSPGTGYGYTF,TGTGCCAGCAGCCCCGGGACAGGTTATGGCTACACCTTC
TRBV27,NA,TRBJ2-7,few,CASSHYEQYF,TGTGCCAGCAGTCACTACGAGCAGTACTTC
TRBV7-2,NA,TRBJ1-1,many,CASSKHVRDTEAFF,TGTGCCAGCAGCAAACACGTCAGGGACACTGAAGCTTTCTTT
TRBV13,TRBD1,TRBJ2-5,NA,CASSSFGTGGQETQYF,TGTGCCAGCAGCTCCTTCGGGACAGGTGGACAAGAGACCCAGTACTTC
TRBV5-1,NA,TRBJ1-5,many,CASSLEGGGQPQHF,TGCGCCAGCAGCTTGGAGGGGGGTGGTCAGCCCCAGCATTTT
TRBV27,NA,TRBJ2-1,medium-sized,CASSLHSAGRLNEQFF,TGTGCCAGCAGTTTACATTCGGCAGGGCGGTTGAATGAGCAGTTCTTC
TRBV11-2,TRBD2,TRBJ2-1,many,CASSATSGTEQFF,TGTGCCAGCAGCGCGACTAGCGGGACTGAGCAGTTCTTC
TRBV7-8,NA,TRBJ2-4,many,CASSLDSSGIQYF,TGTGCCAGCAGCTTAGATAGTAGTGGCATTCAGTACTTC
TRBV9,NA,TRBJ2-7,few,CASSPKASSLYEQYF,TGTGCCAGCAGCCCTAAAGCTAGCAGCCTCTACGAGCAGTACTTC